These 24 T cell receptor beta chains were sequenced from one sample in a study of cytomegalovirus exposure and HLA in healthy donors. Both 60 Vbeta primers and 13 Jbeta primers went into the PCR. Assay used: immunoSEQ multiplex PCR; TCRdb lists only in-frame clones, some missing. Here the sample spans around 93,000 clones, approximately 83% being singletons. The sample comprised PBMCs. The receptors originated from a man between 50 and 59 years old in good health and CMV-seronegative.

This chain links TRBV6-1 with TRBJ1-2, with a tentative D call TRBD1 (6 bases). V dropped 5 bases and J dropped 8 bases, with 15 bases sitting between them. This CDR3 is 13 amino acids long. The germline CDR1 and CDR2 sequences are MNHNS and SASEGT. The CDR3 reads CASSLTGTGGYTF. DNA for the CDR3: TGTGCCAGCAGTCTTACAGGGACGGGCGGCTACACCTTC.

In DNA form, the CDR3 reads TGTGCCAGCAGCTCAACCGGAGATCCAGATACGCAGTATTTT. Amino acid sequence: CASSSTGDPDTQYF. The chain carries TRBV7-9 and TRBJ2-3; D is undetermined. Germline V gene sequence: CDR1 SEHNR, CDR2 FQNEAQ (reference sequence). CDR3 length: 14 residues. Trimming shortened V by 4 bases and J by 4 bases, and 12 bases separated the two germline ends.

This chain joins TRBV11-2 and TRBJ2-1; D remains ambiguous. The CDR3 loop spans 14 amino acids. Germline V gene lookup returns CDR1 SGHAT and CDR2 FQNNGV. Trimming shortened V by 5 bases and J by 7 bases, and 15 bases separated the two germline ends. The CDR3 sequence: CASSPRPRLNEQFF. CDR3 sequence (DNA): TGTGCCAGCAGCCCCCGGCCCCGACTGAATGAGCAGTTCTTC. Using reference TRBV11-2 and TRBJ2-1 for the parts outside the CDR3, the full variable domain is EAGVAQSPRYKIIEKRQSVAFWCNPISGHATLYWYQQILGQGPKLLIQFQNNGVVDDSQLPKDRFSAERLKGVDSTLKIQPAKLEDSAVYLCASSPRPRLNEQFFGPGTRLTVL.

The chain carries TRBV27 and TRBJ2-3; 7 bases agree with TRBD2. The length of the CDR3 is 16 residues. J gave up 7 bases and V 0 bases, and 10 bases lay outside the gene matches. CDR1 is MNHEY and CDR2 is SMNVEV in the germline V gene (reference sequence). DNA of the CDR3: TGTGCCAGCAGTTTATCCCAGACTAGCCGTACGAATACGCAGTATTTT. Amino acids: CASSLSQTSRTNTQYF.

This CDR3 reads CASSLGGRDTDTQYF. DNA of the CDR3: TGTGCCAGCAGCTTAGGCGGGAGGGACACAGATACGCAGTATTTT. The chain carries TRBV7-3 and TRBJ2-3, with TRBD2 identical over 9 bases. V dropped 2 bases and J dropped 2; count of bases not matched to a gene: 2. There are 15 residues in the CDR3. Germline-derived CDR1 and CDR2 are SGHTA and FQGTGA.

The chain couples TRBV13 to TRBJ1-1, with D maybe TRBD1 (5 bases). Trimming took off 5 bases at V and 2 bases at J, with 12 bases between the two ends. CDR1 is PRHDT, CDR2 FYEKMQ, per germline (reference sequence). This CDR3 is 14 amino acids long. CDR3 sequence: CASSRTGVNTEAFF. The CDR3 DNA sequence: TGTGCCAGCAGCCGAACAGGAGTTAACACTGAAGCTTTCTTT.

The rearrangement joins TRBV27 to TRBJ2-7, with TRBD2 matching over 8 bases. CDR1 MNHEY and CDR2 SMNVEV come from the germline V gene (reference sequence). This CDR3 is 15 amino acids long. After removal of 6 bases from V and 4 bases from J, the junction contained 11 bases not matched to a gene. The CDR3 nucleotides are TGTGCCAGCAGCCCAACGGGACTAGGCGGGTACGAGCAGTACTTC. Protein sequence: CASSPTGLGGYEQYF.

The chain is built from TRBV28 and TRBJ1-4; maybe TRBD1 (5 bases). The CDR3 is 16 residues long. Germline-derived CDR1 and CDR2 are MDHEN and SYDVKM. V dropped 6 bases and J dropped 0 bases, with 14 bases sitting between them. The CDR3 reads CASRYNRQPTNEKLFF. CDR3 nucleotide sequence: TGTGCCAGCAGATATAACCGACAGCCAACTAATGAAAAACTGTTTTTT.

This clone was seen a single time. The chain recombines TRBV2 with TRBJ1-5; D not certain. This CDR3 region has 14 residues. With 6 bases removed from V and 3 bases from J, the gap between germline ends came to 12 bases. The germline CDR1 and CDR2 sequences are SNHLY and FYNNEI. CDR3 region: CASSEEPLNQPQHF. CDR3 DNA: TGTGCCAGCAGCGAGGAACCCCTCAATCAGCCCCAGCATTTT.

As concerns this clone: The conserved phenylalanine or tryptophan normally closing the CDR3 is absent here, so this likely arose from a read error. Because the CDR3's place on the DNA is in doubt, the DNA is left out and the CDR3 is given as listed by TCRdb. The gene calls are TRBV21-1 and TRBJ1-1. TRBV21-1 is a listed pseudogene. A total of 10 residues make up the CDR3, ends included. The CDR3 sequence is CASSKRKLDI.

The rearrangement links TRBV11-2 to TRBJ2-3; TRBD2 agrees at 11 bases. In germline, CDR1 is SGHAT, CDR2 FQNNGV. The CDR3 has 16 amino acids. Unmatched junction bases numbered 1, after V lost 2 bases and J lost 0 bases. CDR3 residues: CASSLLAGGSTDTQYF. The CDR3, as DNA: TGTGCCAGCAGCTTACTAGCGGGGGGAAGCACAGATACGCAGTATTTT.

This clone was seen only a few times. V usage is TRBV10-3 and J usage is TRBJ1-1, with D perhaps TRBD1 (6 bases). Between the trimmed V and J ends, which lost 0 bases and 0 bases, there was a span of 8 bases. Germline CDR1 ENHRY, CDR2 SYGVKD. This CDR3 contains 15 residues. CDR3 in DNA: TGTGCCATCAGTGAGTCGACAGGAATGAACACTGAAGCTTTCTTT. It specifies CAISESTGMNTEAFF.

The CDR3 DNA sequence: TGTGCCAGCAGTTCTCGCCAGTATGGCTACACCTTC. Its translation is CASSSRQYGYTF. The genes are TRBV6-5 and TRBJ1-2; no clear D gene. Trimming shortened V by 4 bases and J by 5 bases, and 8 bases separated the two germline ends. Germline V gene sequence: CDR1 MNHEY, CDR2 SVGAGI. The CDR3 sequence is 12 residues long.

V gene TRBV2 combines with J gene TRBJ2-2; a possible D gene is TRBD2 (5 bases). Trimming left V 7 bases short and J 4 bases short, with 16 bases between. Germline lookup yields CDR1 SNHLY and CDR2 FYNNEI. This CDR3 spans 15 amino acids. DNA for the CDR3: TGTGCCAGCACCTTGGAGGCCCCGGGCACCGGGGAGCTGTTTTTT. Residues: CASTLEAPGTGELFF.

Only a few counts were recorded for this clone. This chain connects TRBV6-5 to TRBJ1-1, with 8 positions matching TRBD1. The V and J ends lost 4 bases and 3 bases, in that order; junction bases with no gene match: 1. CDR1 is MNHEY, CDR2 SVGAGI, per germline. The CDR3 has 13 residues. In DNA, the CDR3 is TGTGCCAGCAGTTCGACAGGGGACACTGAAGCTTTCTTT. Encoded protein: CASSSTGDTEAFF.

This chain uses TRBV28 with TRBJ2-5; TRBD2 is a possible D gene (6 bases). The CDR3 runs to 14 residues. The ends were cut back, 5 bases at V and 3 bases at J, with 13 bases in the middle. Germline V CDR1 and CDR2: MDHEN, SYDVKM. CDR3 region: CASSPTGGEETQYF. As DNA, the CDR3 is TGTGCCAGCAGTCCTACCGGCGGGGAAGAGACCCAGTACTTC.

Written as DNA, the CDR3 is TGTGCCAGCAGCTTGGGACTAGTGGTGCTATTTCGGGCCAAAAACATTCAGTACTTC. Translation: CASSLGLVVLFRAKNIQYF. The chain uses TRBV5-6 and TRBJ2-4, with D perhaps matching TRBD2 (6 bases). Germline values: CDR1 SGHDT, CDR2 YYEEEE. The CDR3 runs 19 residues. Trimming shortened V by 0 bases and J by 1 base, and 20 bases separated the two germline ends.

The V call is TRBV19, the J call TRBJ2-1, with 9 positions matching TRBD2. V trimming: 3 bases; J trimming: 2 bases; junction bases outside the gene matches: 5. Germline CDR1 LNHDA, CDR2 SQIVND (reference sequence). This CDR3 contains 16 residues. CDR3 region: CASSIEAGGPYNEQFF. Written as DNA, the CDR3 is TGTGCCAGTAGTATTGAGGCGGGAGGGCCCTACAATGAGCAGTTCTTC.

V usage is TRBV4-3 and J usage is TRBJ1-1; 10 bases agree with TRBD1. Germline CDR1 reads LGHNA; CDR2 reads YSLEER. Germline trimming cut 4 bases from V and 3 bases from J; bases unmatched to any gene: 5. The CDR3 is made up of 15 amino acids. The CDR3 is CASSRDRGPDTEAFF. The CDR3 DNA is TGCGCCAGCAGCCGCGACAGGGGGCCGGACACTGAAGCTTTCTTT.

This rearrangement joins TRBV27 to TRBJ2-3, with a tentative D call TRBD2 (6 bases). V lost 5 bases and J 3 bases, leaving 15 bases between the germline ends. Germline V gives CDR1 MNHEY, CDR2 SMNVEV (reference sequence). The CDR3 contains 15 residues. CDR3 residues: CASSPHFAGTDTQYF. CDR3 sequence (DNA): TGTGCCAGCAGTCCCCATTTTGCGGGAACAGATACGCAGTATTTT.

In its sample, this clone was seen once. V and J are TRBV19 and TRBJ2-3, with D possibly being TRBD2 (6 bases). Germline CDR1 and CDR2: LNHDA and SQIVND (reference sequence). The CDR3 is 16 residues long. V shed 1 base and J shed 1 base, with 12 bases lying between them. The CDR3 reads CASSIGLLAGTDTQYF. CDR3 in DNA: TGTGCCAGTAGTATAGGCCTACTAGCCGGCACAGATACGCAGTATTTT.

The V and J genes are TRBV5-5 and TRBJ2-5; 7 bases line up with TRBD1. The germline V gene has CDR1 SGHKS and CDR2 YYEKEE (reference sequence). J gave up 4 bases and V 4 bases, and 13 bases lay outside the gene matches. This CDR3 has 16 residues. This chain's CDR3 is CASSPPTSTGLETQYF. In DNA, the CDR3 is TGTGCCAGCAGCCCACCTACCTCGACAGGGTTAGAGACCCAGTACTTC.

In regard to this clone: At one end, the junction sequence differs from germline, possibly due to a read error. The chain carries TRBV7-9 and TRBJ2-3; TRBD2 might be the D (5 bases). The CDR3 runs to 16 residues. Germline V gene sequence: CDR1 SEHNR, CDR2 FQNEAQ (reference sequence). The CDR3 bases are TGTTCCAGCAGCTTACCCGCAGCGGATGTCACAGATACGCAGTATTTT. It is translated as CSSSLPAADVTDTQYF.

The V and J genes are TRBV11-3 and TRBJ1-1, with 9 bases that match TRBD1. Looked up from germline, CDR1 is SGHNT and CDR2 is YENEEA. CDR3 length equals 13 residues. V lost 1 base and J lost 10; bases outside the gene matches: 4. The CDR3 DNA is TGTGCCAGCAGCTTAGGAGAGGGACAGGGAGCTTTCTTT. Translating it yields CASSLGEGQGAFF.